These 14 T cell receptor beta chains came from one sample sequenced in a study of blood T cell repertoires in COVID-19. Assay used: immunoSEQ multiplex PCR; TCRdb lists only in-frame clones, some missing. The table lists roughly 500,000 clones, approximately 91% of them singletons. Source material: PBMCs or T cells enriched from blood (not recorded which). Source of these receptors: a woman aged 60-75 years who had recovered from COVID-19.

The V call is TRBV3-1 (or the pseudogene TRBV3-2), the J call TRBJ1-5; TRBD1 agrees at 10 bases. The CDR3 is 17 amino acids. Germline CDR1 LGHDT, CDR2 YNNKEL (reference sequence). With 3 bases clipped from V and 2 bases from J, the junction kept 7 bases outside the gene matches. In DNA, the CDR3 is TGTGCCAGCAGCCAGACCTCCGGGACAGGGGGCAATCAGCCCCAGCATTTT. This translates into CASSQTSGTGGNQPQHF.

This clone came up once. The chain links TRBV2 to TRBJ2-3; 12 nucleotides match TRBD2. CDR1 is SNHLY and CDR2 is FYNNEI in the germline V gene. V lost 5 bases, J lost 5 bases, and 8 bases stayed unmatched. The CDR3 has 16 residues. In DNA form, the CDR3 reads TGTGCCAGCAGTTGGTCTAGCGGGGGGGCCAAAGATACGCAGTATTTT. This gives the protein CASSWSSGGAKDTQYF.

This clone was found a few times. The genes are TRBV5-1 and TRBJ1-6, with D unclear. Trimming shortened V by 0 bases and J by 5 bases, and 9 bases separated the two germline ends. The CDR3 extends over 15 amino acids. The germline gives CDR1 SGHRS, CDR2 YFSETQ. As DNA, the CDR3 is TGCGCCAGCAGCTTGGTGTACGGGAATAATTCACCCCTCCACTTT. Residues: CASSLVYGNNSPLHF. The whole variable domain, remainder taken from reference TRBV5-1 and TRBJ1-6, is KAGVTQTPRYLIKTRGQQVTLSCSPISGHRSVSWYQQTPGQGLQFLFEYFSETQRNKGNFPGRFSGRQFSNSRSEMNVSTLELGDSALYLCASSLVYGNNSPLHFGNGTRLTVT.

The chain recombines TRBV11-2 with TRBJ2-7, with 9 bases aligning to TRBD1. V shed 3 bases, J shed 5 bases, and the junction held 8 bases outside the gene matches. The CDR3 loop spans 15 amino acids. Germline CDR1 is SGHAT and CDR2 is FQNNGV. CDR3 region: CASSLGAGQGNEQYF. CDR3 in DNA: TGTGCCAGCAGCTTGGGGGCGGGACAGGGAAACGAGCAGTACTTC. The complete variable domain, with remaining parts taken from reference TRBV11-2 and TRBJ2-7, reads EAGVAQSPRYKIIEKRQSVAFWCNPISGHATLYWYQQILGQGPKLLIQFQNNGVVDDSQLPKDRFSAERLKGVDSTLKIQPAKLEDSAVYLCASSLGAGQGNEQYFGPGTRLTVT.

This clone was observed a few times. The rearrangement links TRBV5-8 to TRBJ2-7, with D possibly TRBD1 on 6 matching bases. The CDR3 length is 15 residues. The V end lost 2 bases, the J end lost 0 bases, and 12 bases lay between the germline ends. CDR1 is SGHTS and CDR2 is YDEGEE in the germline V gene. The CDR3 DNA reads TGTGCCAGCAGCTTTCCAGGCAGGGGCTCCTACGAGCAGTACTTC. Its protein is CASSFPGRGSYEQYF. The variable domain in full, completed from reference TRBV5-8 and TRBJ2-7, reads EAGVTQSPTHLIKTRGQQATLRCSPISGHTSVYWYQQALGLGLQFLLWYDEGEERNRGNFPPRFSGRQFPNYSSELNVNALELEDSALYLCASSFPGRGSYEQYFGPGTRLTVT.

The rearrangement joins TRBV29-1 to TRBJ1-2; possible D gene TRBD1, 5 bases. This CDR3 contains 13 residues. V was clipped by 6 bases and J by 4 bases, with 15 bases between them. Germline-derived CDR1 and CDR2 are SQVTM and ANQGSEA. The CDR3 bases are TGCAGCGTAGGGACTCAGGGAGGCTATGGCTACACCTTC. Its translation: CSVGTQGGYGYTF.

This sequence joins TRBV5-1 and TRBJ2-2; TRBD1 matches 7 bases. Per the germline V gene, CDR1 is SGHRS and CDR2 is YFSETQ. The CDR3 has 17 amino acids. The junction had 10 bases not matched to a gene; V was cut back by 1 base and J by 4 bases. Written as DNA, the CDR3 is TGCGCCAGCAGCTTGATACGAACAGGGGAGAGCACCGGGGAGCTGTTTTTT. It codes for CASSLIRTGESTGELFF.

The chain has TRBV24-1 and TRBJ2-2; the D gene is possibly TRBD2 (7 bases). This CDR3 has 19 amino acids. Trimming shortened V by 1 base and J by 0 bases, and 17 bases separated the two germline ends. From germline, CDR1 is KGHDR and CDR2 SFDVKD. CDR3 in DNA: TGTGCCACCAGTGATTTACGGGGAGGGGGAGACGCGAACACCGGGGAGCTGTTTTTT. Translating it yields CATSDLRGGGDANTGELFF.

This clone was observed a single time. The chain combines TRBV5-1 with TRBJ2-5, with TRBD1 matching over 9 bases. Trimming cost V 1 base and J 1 base; bases outside gene matches: 2. The germline CDR1 and CDR2 sequences are SGHRS and YFSETQ. The CDR3 contains 15 residues. CDR3 DNA: TGCGCCAGCAGCTTGAGGGGACAGGGCCAAGAGACCCAGTACTTC. Protein product: CASSLRGQGQETQYF.

V gene TRBV9 combines with J gene TRBJ1-1; 8 bases are shared with TRBD1. This CDR3 comprises 16 residues. V gave up 0 bases and J gave up 0 bases; unmatched junction bases: 4. The germline V gene has CDR1 SGDLS and CDR2 YYNGEE. The DNA for the CDR3 is TGTGCCAGCAGCGTAGGAGTGACAGGGGTGAACACTGAAGCTTTCTTT. Protein product: CASSVGVTGVNTEAFF.

This sequence joins TRBV10-3 and TRBJ1-1; D is perhaps TRBD1 (6 bases). Germline-derived CDR1 and CDR2 are ENHRY and SYGVKD. This CDR3 region has 15 residues. V was trimmed by 0 bases and J by 4 bases, leaving 12 bases between them. DNA for the CDR3: TGTGCCATCAGTGAGTCTGGGGGCTATGGCACTGAAGCTTTCTTT. This encodes CAISESGGYGTEAFF.

This clone was seen repeatedly, ten times or more. This sequence joins TRBV27 and TRBJ2-7; a possible D gene is TRBD1 (6 bases). In germline, CDR1 is MNHEY, CDR2 SMNVEV (reference sequence). The CDR3 runs to 16 residues. V lost 5 bases to trimming and J lost 2 bases, with 19 bases between them. DNA for the CDR3: TGTGCCAGCAGTCCGACCCCGGGACACTACACCTACGAGCAGTACTTC. Its protein product is CASSPTPGHYTYEQYF.

V gene TRBV18 combines with J gene TRBJ1-4, with unresolved D. Germline V lookup: CDR1 KGHSH, CDR2 LQKENI. V lost 1 base and J 4 bases, leaving 7 bases between the germline ends. The CDR3 totals 14 residues. CDR3 sequence reads: CASSPLSGNEKLFF. CDR3 nucleotides: TGTGCCAGCTCACCACTTTCGGGTAATGAAAAACTGTTTTTT.

This chain uses TRBV4-1 with TRBJ2-1, with TRBD2 matching 11 bases. The CDR3 has 17 amino acids. Per germline, CDR1 MGHRA and CDR2 YSYEKL. J lost 1 base, V lost 0 bases, and 2 bases had no gene match. The CDR3 nucleotides read TGCGCCAGCAGCCAAGATAGCGGGGGGGCATCCTACAATGAGCAGTTCTTC. It translates to CASSQDSGGASYNEQFF.